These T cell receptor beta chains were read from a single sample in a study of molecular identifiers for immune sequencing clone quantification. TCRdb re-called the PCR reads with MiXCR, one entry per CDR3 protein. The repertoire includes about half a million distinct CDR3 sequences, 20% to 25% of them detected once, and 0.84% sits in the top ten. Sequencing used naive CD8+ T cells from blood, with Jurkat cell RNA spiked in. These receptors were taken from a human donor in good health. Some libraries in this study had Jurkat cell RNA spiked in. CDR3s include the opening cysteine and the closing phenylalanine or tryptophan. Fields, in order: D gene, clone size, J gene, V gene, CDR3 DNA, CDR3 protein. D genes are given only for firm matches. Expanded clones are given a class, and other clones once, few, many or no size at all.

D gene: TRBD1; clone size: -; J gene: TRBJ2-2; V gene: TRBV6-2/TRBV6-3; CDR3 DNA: TGTGCCAGCAGTGAGGACAGGGCGACCGGGGAGCTGTTTTTT; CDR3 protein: CASSEDRATGELFF
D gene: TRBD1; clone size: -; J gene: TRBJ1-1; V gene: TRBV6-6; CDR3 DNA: TGTGCCAGCAGCCAGGGGGCCCGGGACACTGAAGCTTTCTTT; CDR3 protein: CASSQGARDTEAFF
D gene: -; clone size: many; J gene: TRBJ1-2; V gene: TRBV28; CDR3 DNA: TGTGCCAGCAGTTTACCAACCGCCCCGAATGGCTACACCTTC; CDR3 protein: CASSLPTAPNGYTF
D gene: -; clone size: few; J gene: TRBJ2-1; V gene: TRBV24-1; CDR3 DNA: TGTGCCACCAGTGATGCAGGGTTCCACAATGAGCAGTTCTTC; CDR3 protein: CATSDAGFHNEQFF
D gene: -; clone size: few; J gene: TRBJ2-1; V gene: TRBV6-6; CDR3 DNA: TGTGCCAGCAGTTACTCAGAGCGGCCAACCTACAATGAGCAGTTCTTC; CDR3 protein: CASSYSERPTYNEQFF
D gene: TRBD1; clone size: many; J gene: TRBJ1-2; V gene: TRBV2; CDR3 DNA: TGTGCCAGCAGGGGGACAGGAAACTATGGCTACACCTTC; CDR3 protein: CASRGTGNYGYTF
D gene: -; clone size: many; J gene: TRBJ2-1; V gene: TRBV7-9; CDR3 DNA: TGTGCCACCGGGGGCCACACCATCCACCAGGATGAGCAGTTCTTC; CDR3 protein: CATGGHTIHQDEQFF
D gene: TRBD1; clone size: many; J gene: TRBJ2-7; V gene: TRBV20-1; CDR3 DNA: TGCAGCGCTGGACCGGGACAGACCTACGAGCAGTACTTC; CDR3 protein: CSAGPGQTYEQYF
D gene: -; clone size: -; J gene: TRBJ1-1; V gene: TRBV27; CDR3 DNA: TGTGCCAGCAGTTTGGCCGGGCAGACTGAAGCTTTCTTT; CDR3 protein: CASSLAGQTEAFF
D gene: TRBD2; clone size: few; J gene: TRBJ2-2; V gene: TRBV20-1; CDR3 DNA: TGCAGTGCTAGAGATGTCGGCAGGAGCGGGAGGTTGTACACCGGGGAGCTGTTTTTT; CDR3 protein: CSARDVGRSGRLYTGELFF
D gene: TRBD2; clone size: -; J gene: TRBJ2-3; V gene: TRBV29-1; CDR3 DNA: TGCAGCGTTTTGGGACTAGATGGGGTGAGCACAGATACGCAGTATTTT; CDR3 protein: CSVLGLDGVSTDTQYF
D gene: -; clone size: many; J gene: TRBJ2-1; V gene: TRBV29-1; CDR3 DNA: TGCAGCGTCCGCACGGATGAGCAGTTCTTC; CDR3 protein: CSVRTDEQFF
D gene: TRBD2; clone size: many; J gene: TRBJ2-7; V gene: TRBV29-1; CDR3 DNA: TGCAGCGCCACTAGCGGGAGCCCCTACGAGCAGTACTTC; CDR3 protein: CSATSGSPYEQYF
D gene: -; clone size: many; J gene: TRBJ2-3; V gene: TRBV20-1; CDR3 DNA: TGCAGTGCTAAATCCGGCCCTCTAGAAAAGGGAACAGATACGCAGTATTTT; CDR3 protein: CSAKSGPLEKGTDTQYF
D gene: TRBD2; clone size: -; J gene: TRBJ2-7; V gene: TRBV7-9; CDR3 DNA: TGTGCCAGCAGCTCCCGGGGGGGCGACTTGGCGGGAACTCCCTACGAGCAGTACTTC; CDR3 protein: CASSSRGGDLAGTPYEQYF
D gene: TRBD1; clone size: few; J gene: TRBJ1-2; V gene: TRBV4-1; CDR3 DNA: TGCGCCAGCAGCCACACCGGGACAGGGGCCCACTATGGCTACACCTTC; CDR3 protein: CASSHTGTGAHYGYTF
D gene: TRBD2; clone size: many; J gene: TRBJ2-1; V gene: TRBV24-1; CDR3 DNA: TGTGCCACCAGTGATCCGACTAGCGGGATGAACAATGAGCAGTTCTTC; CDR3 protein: CATSDPTSGMNNEQFF
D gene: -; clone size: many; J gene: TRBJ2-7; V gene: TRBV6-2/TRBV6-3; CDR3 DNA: TGTGCCAGCAGCGGCTACGAGCAGTACTTC; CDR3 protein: CASSGYEQYF
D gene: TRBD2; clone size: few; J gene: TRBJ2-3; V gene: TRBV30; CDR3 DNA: TGTGCCTGGATCCAAGCGGGACTTCTCACAGATACGCAGTATTTT; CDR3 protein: CAWIQAGLLTDTQYF
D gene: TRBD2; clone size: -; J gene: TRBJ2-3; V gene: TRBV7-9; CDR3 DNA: TGTGCCAGCAGCCATAACTGGGGTAGCGGGGACACGCAGTATTTT; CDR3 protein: CASSHNWGSGDTQYF
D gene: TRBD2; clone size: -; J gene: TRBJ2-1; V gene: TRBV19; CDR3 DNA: TGTGCCAGTAGCCAAAGCGGGAGGGGATACAATGAGCAGCTCTTC; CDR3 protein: CASSQSGRGYNEQLF
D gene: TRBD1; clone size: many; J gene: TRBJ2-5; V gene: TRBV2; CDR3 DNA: TGTGCCACAGAGCCCGGGACAGGGCAAGAGACCCAGTACTTC; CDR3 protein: CATEPGTGQETQYF
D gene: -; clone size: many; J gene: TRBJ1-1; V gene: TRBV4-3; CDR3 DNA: TGCGCCAGCAGCCAAGATCTGACGTCCCTGAACACTGAAGCTTTCTTT; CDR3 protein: CASSQDLTSLNTEAFF
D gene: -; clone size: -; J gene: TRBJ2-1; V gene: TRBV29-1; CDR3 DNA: TGCAGCGTTGAATCACTAGCCTCCTACAATGAGCAGTTCTTC; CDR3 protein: CSVESLASYNEQFF
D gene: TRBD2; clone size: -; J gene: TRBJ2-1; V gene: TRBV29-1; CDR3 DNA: TGCAGCGTTGAGGAGGGAGGGGAGCAGTTCTTC; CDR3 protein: CSVEEGGEQFF
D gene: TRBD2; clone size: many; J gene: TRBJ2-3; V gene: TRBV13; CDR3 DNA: TGTGCCAGCAAAGTAGCGGGGGAGGATACGCAGTATTTT; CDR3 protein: CASKVAGEDTQYF
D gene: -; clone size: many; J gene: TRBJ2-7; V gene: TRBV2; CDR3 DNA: TGTGCCAGCCGAGCGTCCCCTGAACCAATTTACGAGCAGTACTTC; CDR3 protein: CASRASPEPIYEQYF
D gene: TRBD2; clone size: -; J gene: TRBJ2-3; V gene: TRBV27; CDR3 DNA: TGCGGGTCTAGCGGGAGCGCAGATACGCAGTATTTT; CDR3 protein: CGSSGSADTQYF
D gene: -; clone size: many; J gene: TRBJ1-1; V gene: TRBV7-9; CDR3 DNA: TGTGCCAGCAGCTCCACGAGGCCGGGACCCCTGAACCTGGGGACTGAAGCTTTCTTT; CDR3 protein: CASSSTRPGPLNLGTEAFF
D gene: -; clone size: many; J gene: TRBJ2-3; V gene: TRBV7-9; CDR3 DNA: TGTGCCAGCAGCCAAGACAGGAATACAGATACGCAGTATTTT; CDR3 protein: CASSQDRNTDTQYF
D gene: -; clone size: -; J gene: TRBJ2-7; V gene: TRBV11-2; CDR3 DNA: TGTGCCAGCAGCTTAGATGGTTTGCGGCCCCACTACGAGCAGTACTTC; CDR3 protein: CASSLDGLRPHYEQYF
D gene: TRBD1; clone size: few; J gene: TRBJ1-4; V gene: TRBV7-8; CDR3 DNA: TGTGCCAGCAGCTCTCCCCCCCCGGCCACTGAGACAGGGCCAAATGAAAAACTGTTTTTT; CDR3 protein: CASSSPPPATETGPNEKLFF
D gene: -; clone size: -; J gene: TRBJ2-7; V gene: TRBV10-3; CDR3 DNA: TGTGCCATCAGTGAGCTTGGAACGGGAGCTGTCTCCTACGAGCAGTACTTC; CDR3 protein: CAISELGTGAVSYEQYF
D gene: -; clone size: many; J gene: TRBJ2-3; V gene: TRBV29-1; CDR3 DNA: TGCAGCGTTGAAGGGACCTCGGGACTCTTAAGCACAGATACGCAGTATTTT; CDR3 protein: CSVEGTSGLLSTDTQYF
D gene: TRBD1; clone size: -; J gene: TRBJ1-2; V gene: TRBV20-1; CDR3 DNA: TGCAGTGCTAGAGCGCCAGGGGGCGCGGGCTACACCTTC; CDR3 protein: CSARAPGGAGYTF
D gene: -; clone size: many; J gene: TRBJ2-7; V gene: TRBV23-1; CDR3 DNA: TGCGCCAGCAGTCAAGGGGCGCGGAAGACGTACTACGAGCAGTACTTC; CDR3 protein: CASSQGARKTYYEQYF
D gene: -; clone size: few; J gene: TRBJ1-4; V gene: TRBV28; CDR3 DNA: TGTGCCAGCACCTGGGAGGCAGAAAATGAAAAACTGTTTTTT; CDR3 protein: CASTWEAENEKLFF
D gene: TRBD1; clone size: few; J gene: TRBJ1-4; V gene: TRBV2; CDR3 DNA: TGTGCCAGCAGTGAGGGACAGACACGTGAAAAACTGTTTTTT; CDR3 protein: CASSEGQTREKLFF
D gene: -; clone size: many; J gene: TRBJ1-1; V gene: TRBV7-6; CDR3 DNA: TGTGCCAGCAGCGCGGGTCCGGAAATTACCCTGAACACTGAAGCTTTCTTT; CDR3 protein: CASSAGPEITLNTEAFF
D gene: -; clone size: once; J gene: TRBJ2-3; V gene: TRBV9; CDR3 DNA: TGTGCCAGCAGCGTCGTGGAGACACCCACCACAGATACGCAGTATTTT; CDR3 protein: CASSVVETPTTDTQYF
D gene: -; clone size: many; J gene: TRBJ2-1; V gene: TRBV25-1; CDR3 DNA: TGTGCCAGCAGAGACTCGAGCTCCTACAATGAGCAGTTCTTC; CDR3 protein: CASRDSSSYNEQFF
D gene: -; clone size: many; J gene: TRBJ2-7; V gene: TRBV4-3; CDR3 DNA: TGCGCCAGCAGCCATGCTCCCCCTGGGGCCTACGAGCAGTACTTC; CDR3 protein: CASSHAPPGAYEQYF
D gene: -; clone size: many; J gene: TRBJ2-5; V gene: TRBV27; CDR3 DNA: TGTGCCAGCACAGGAGGGGGGCCATCGGGGACCCAGTACTTC; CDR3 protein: CASTGGGPSGTQYF
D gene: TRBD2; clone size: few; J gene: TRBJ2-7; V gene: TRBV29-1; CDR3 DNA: TGCAGCGTTGTTCGACTAGCGGGGTCCTACGAGCAGTACTTC; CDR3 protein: CSVVRLAGSYEQYF
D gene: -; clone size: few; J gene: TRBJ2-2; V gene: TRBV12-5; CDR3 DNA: TGTGCTAGTGGTTTTCACACCGGGGAGCTGTTTTTT; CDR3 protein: CASGFHTGELFF
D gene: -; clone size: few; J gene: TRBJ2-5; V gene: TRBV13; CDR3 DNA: TGTGCCAGCAGCGCACAGGAGGAAGAGACCCAGTACTTC; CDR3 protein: CASSAQEEETQYF
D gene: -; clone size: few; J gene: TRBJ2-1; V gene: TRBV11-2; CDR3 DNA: TGTGCCAGCAGCTCAAAGGGGCCTAATGAGCAGTTCTTC; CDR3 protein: CASSSKGPNEQFF
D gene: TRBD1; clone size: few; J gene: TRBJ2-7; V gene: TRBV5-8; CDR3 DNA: TGTGCCAGCAGCTTGGAAGGGACAGGGTATTCCTACGAGCAGTACTTC; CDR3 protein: CASSLEGTGYSYEQYF
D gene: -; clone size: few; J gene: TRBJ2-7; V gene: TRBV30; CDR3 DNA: TGTGCCTGGCGACGGACCCTTATGCCGTACGAGCAGTACTTC; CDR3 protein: CAWRRTLMPYEQYF
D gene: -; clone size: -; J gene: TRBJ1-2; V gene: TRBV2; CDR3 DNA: TGTGCCACCCTACCGGATATTGCCTATGGCTACACCTTC; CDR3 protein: CATLPDIAYGYTF
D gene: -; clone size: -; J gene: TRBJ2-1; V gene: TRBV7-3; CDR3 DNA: TGTGCCAGCAGCTTACGCGCGGCGGGCTCCTACAATGAGCAGTTCTTC; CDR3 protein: CASSLRAAGSYNEQFF